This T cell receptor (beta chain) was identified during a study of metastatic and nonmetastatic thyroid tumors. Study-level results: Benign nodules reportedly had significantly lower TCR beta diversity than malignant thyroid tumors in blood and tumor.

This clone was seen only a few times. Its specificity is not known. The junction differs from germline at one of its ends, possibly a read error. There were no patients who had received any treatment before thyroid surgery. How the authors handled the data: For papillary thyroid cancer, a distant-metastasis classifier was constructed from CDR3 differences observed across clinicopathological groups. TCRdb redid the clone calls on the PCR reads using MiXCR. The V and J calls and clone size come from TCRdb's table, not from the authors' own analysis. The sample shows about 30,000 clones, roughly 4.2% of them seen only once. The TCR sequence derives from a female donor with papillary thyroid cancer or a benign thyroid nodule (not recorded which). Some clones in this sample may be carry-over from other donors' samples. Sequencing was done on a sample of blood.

For the CDR3, the DNA is TGCACTGCTAGAGATCCAGGGGGGGGGGACTACGATGAGCAGTTCTTC. Its protein product is CTARDPGGGDYDEQFF. The chain carries TRBV20-1 and TRBJ2-1; D could derive from TRBD1 or TRBD2 (7 bases each). The germline V gene has CDR1 DFQATT and CDR2 SNEGSKA (reference sequence). CDR3 length: 16 residues.